This T cell receptor (beta chain) was documented in a study of shared clonotypes between healthy human individuals. Repertoires were generated with immunoSEQ multiplex PCR, while TCRdb's copy carries only in-frame clones and drops some. The sample consists of about 690,000 clones, about 92% of them appearing once. A note on this clone: Its antigen is unidentified.

Study-wide results and caveats: Shared across a few donors were 4% to 6% of the naive CD4 clonotypes. Rarefaction demonstrated incomplete sorted-subset sequencing despite large depth. Represented diversity, genetic and exposure-history alike, was limited by few donors.

The CDR3 totals 13 residues. Germline CDR1 is LNHDA and CDR2 is SQIVND (reference sequence). V lost 9 bases and J lost 4, with 15 bases in between. CD8 memory merged CD45RO+ cells and CCR7-negative CD45RA+ TemRA cells into one population. Material: memory CD8+ T cells from PBMCs. Subset specified: CD45RO+ cells pooled with CCR7-negative TemRA cells. The sequence was collected from a man between 18 and 29 years old in good health. Some clones in this sample may be carry-over from other donors' samples. The chain recombines TRBV19 with TRBJ1-1; D gene ambiguous. CDR3 DNA: TGTGCCAGCAATTCAGGCGAGTCCACTGAAGCTTTCTTT. Its protein product is CASNSGESTEAFF.